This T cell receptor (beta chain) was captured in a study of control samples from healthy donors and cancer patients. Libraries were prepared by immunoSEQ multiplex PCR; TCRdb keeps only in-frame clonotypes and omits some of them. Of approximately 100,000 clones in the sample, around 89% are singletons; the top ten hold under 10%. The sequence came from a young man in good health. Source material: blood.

For the CDR3, the DNA is TGTGCCAGCAGCCCCGACACCGGGGTGAACTCCTACGAGCAGTACTTC. Amino acids: CASSPDTGVNSYEQYF. The chain uses TRBV6-2 or TRBV6-3 and TRBJ2-7; TRBD2 is a possible D gene (5 bases). The CDR3 consists of 16 residues. Germline V gives CDR1 MNHEY, CDR2 SVGEGT. V gave up 6 bases and J gave up 0 bases, with 18 bases separating them.